The source of this T cell receptor (beta chain) is a study of cytomegalovirus exposure and HLA in healthy donors. Only in-frame clones appear in the TCRdb table, and some are missing; sequencing was by immunoSEQ multiplex PCR. The sample lists about 130,000 clones, under 90% occurring once. V was cut by 3 bases and J by 7 bases, with 13 bases left in between. The CDR3 runs to 13 residues. Germline V gene data show CDR1 as SGHDT and CDR2 as YYEEEE. The sequence came from a man under 40 in good health and CMV-seronegative. V gene TRBV5-6 combines with J gene TRBJ1-1; D remains ambiguous. The sequencing sample was made of PBMCs. Written as DNA, the CDR3 is TGTGCCAGCAGCTCGGGATCACGGAGTGAAGCTTTCTTT. Its translation is CASSSGSRSEAFF.